The 9 T cell receptor beta chains below were found in one sample sequenced in a study of control samples from healthy donors and cancer patients (dated by TCRdb to 2018 to 2021). The receptor library was made with the immunoSEQ multiplex PCR assay. TCRdb obtained this table from immuneACCESS and retained in-frame rearrangements with V and J assigned. These tables miss some clones; where compared with another copy, unresolved V genes account for less than half of the shortfall, and the remainder is unexplained. The sample table shows roughly 76,000 clones, and around 94% are seen once. The top ten clonotypes cover 4.5% to 6% of the sample. Sequenced material: blood. Receptors originate from a woman younger than 35 in good health.

The DNA for the CDR3 is TGTGCTAGTGGTTTATCGGGGGTTGGCACAGATACGCAGTATTTT. Translating it yields CASGLSGVGTDTQYF. V usage is TRBV12-5 and J usage is TRBJ2-3, with D perhaps TRBD2 (6 bases). CDR3 size: 15 residues. Looked up from germline, CDR1 is LGHNT and CDR2 is FRNRAP. The V end was cut by 3 bases, the J end by 1 base, with 11 bases between.

The rearrangement joins TRBV27 to TRBJ2-5; TRBD2 matches at 9 bases. The germline V gene encodes CDR1 MNHEY and CDR2 SMNVEV (reference sequence). Germline trimming cut 8 bases from V and 5 bases from J; bases unmatched to any gene: 6. CDR3 size: 13 residues. The CDR3 spells CASGHAGGETQYF. The CDR3 bases are TGTGCCAGCGGTCACGCGGGAGGGGAGACCCAGTACTTC.

The chain uses TRBV11-3 and TRBJ2-3; TRBD1 matches 7 bases. The ends lost 4 bases at V and 4 bases at J; junction bases unmatched: 8. The CDR3 runs to 15 residues. Germline V lookup: CDR1 SGHNT, CDR2 YENEEA. The CDR3 DNA reads TGTGCCAGCAGCTCAGGGACAGTGGGCGCAGATACGCAGTATTTT. Its translation: CASSSGTVGADTQYF.

The CDR3 coding sequence is TGTGCCAGCAGCTCTCGGTTGGGACTAGCGGGGGACCAGCAAAACATTCAGTACTTC. Amino acid sequence: CASSSRLGLAGDQQNIQYF. J is TRBJ2-4 and V is TRBV3-1 (or the pseudogene TRBV3-2); 14 positions match TRBD2. This CDR3 has 19 amino acids. Trimming took 5 bases from V and 5 from J; bases not matched to a gene: 14. Germline assignment: CDR1 LGHDT and CDR2 YNNKEL (reference sequence).

This clone was seen once. V gene TRBV18 combines with J gene TRBJ2-2, with a tentative D call TRBD1 (5 bases). The V and J ends lost 0 bases and 4 bases respectively, with 12 bases between them. The germline V gene has CDR1 KGHSH and CDR2 LQKENI. The CDR3 is made up of 16 amino acids. CDR3 DNA sequence: TGTGCCAGCTCACCACCATCAGGGATGGGCACCGGGGAGCTGTTTTTT. Translating gives CASSPPSGMGTGELFF.

The chain carries TRBV6-6 and TRBJ1-5; D uncertain. CDR3 size: 15 residues. Germline loops: CDR1 MNHNY, CDR2 SVGAGI (reference sequence). V gave up 9 bases and J gave up 4 bases, with 19 bases separating them. Here the CDR3 reads CASLPPGHRNQPQHF. CDR3 nucleotide sequence: TGTGCCAGTCTTCCACCGGGCCATAGGAATCAGCCCCAGCATTTT.

The chain joins TRBV29-1 to TRBJ1-2; tentatively, D is TRBD1 (5 bases). The CDR3 has 11 residues. Trimming stripped 7 bases from V and 11 bases from J, with 17 bases between. Germline assignment: CDR1 SQVTM and CDR2 ANQGSEA. The CDR3 nucleotides are TGCAGCGACCTTAGTGCAGGGAGGTACACCTTC. It yields the protein CSDLSAGRYTF.

This clone occurred once. The junction shows a germline mismatch at one end, possibly a read error. The chain links TRBV20-1 to TRBJ2-1; D is possibly TRBD1 or TRBD2 (7 bases each). Germline-derived CDR1 and CDR2 are DFQATT and SNEGSKA (reference sequence). The length of the CDR3 is 16 residues. The CDR3 DNA is TGCTGTGCTAGTGGGAGGGGGCGGGGAGCCCAATACGAGCAGTTCTTC. Protein product: CCASGRGRGAQYEQFF.

The chain carries TRBV28 and TRBJ1-2; unclear D gene. The CDR3 contains 14 residues. CDR1 and CDR2 from the germline V gene are MDHEN and SYDVKM. The ends were cut back, 6 bases at V and 5 bases at J, with 16 bases in the middle. CDR3 in amino acids: CASSPPNKGYGYTF. The DNA for the CDR3 is TGTGCCAGCAGCCCTCCCAACAAGGGATATGGCTACACCTTC.